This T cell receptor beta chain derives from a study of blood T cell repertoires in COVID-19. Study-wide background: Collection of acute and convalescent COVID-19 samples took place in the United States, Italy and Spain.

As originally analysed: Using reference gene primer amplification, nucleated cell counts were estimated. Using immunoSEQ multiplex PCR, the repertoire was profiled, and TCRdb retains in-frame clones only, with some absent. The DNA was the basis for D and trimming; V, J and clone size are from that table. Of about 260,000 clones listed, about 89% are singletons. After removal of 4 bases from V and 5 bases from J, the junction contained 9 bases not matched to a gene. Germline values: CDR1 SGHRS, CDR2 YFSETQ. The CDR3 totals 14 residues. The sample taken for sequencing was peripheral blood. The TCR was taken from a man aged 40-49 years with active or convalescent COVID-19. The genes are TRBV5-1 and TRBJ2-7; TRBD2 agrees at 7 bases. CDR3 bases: TGCGCCAGCAGCCCGGTTAGGGGAGGGAACGAGCAGTACTTC. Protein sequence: CASSPVRGGNEQYF.